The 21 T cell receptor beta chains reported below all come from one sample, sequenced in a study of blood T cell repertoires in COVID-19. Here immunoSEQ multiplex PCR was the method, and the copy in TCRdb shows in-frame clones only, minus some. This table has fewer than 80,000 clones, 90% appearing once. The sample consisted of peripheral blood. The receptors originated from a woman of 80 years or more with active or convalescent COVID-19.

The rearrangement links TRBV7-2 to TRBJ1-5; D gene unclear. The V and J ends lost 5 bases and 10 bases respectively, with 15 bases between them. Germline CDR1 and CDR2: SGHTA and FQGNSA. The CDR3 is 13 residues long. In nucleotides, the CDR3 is TGTGCCAGCAGCCCCACGGCCGGAGAACCCCAGCATTTT. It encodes CASSPTAGEPQHF.

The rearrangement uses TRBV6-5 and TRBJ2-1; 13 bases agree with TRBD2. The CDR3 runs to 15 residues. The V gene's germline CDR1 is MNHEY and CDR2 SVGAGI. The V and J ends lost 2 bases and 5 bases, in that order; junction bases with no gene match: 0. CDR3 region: CASSYGTSGNNEQFF. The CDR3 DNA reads TGTGCCAGCAGTTACGGGACTAGCGGGAACAATGAGCAGTTCTTC.

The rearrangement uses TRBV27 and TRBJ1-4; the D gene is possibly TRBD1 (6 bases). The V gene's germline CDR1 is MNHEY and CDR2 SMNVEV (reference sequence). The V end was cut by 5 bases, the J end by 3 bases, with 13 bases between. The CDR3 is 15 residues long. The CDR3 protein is CASSGSGEPNEKLFF. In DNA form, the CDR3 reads TGTGCCAGCAGTGGTTCAGGGGAGCCTAATGAAAAACTGTTTTTT.

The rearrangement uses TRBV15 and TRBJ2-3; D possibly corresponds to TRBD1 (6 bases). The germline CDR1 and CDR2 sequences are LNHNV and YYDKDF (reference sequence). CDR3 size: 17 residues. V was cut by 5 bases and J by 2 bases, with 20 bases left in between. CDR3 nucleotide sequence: TGTGCCACCAGCCCAGGGGTTGGGTGGGGGAACACAGATACGCAGTATTTT. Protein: CATSPGVGWGNTDTQYF.

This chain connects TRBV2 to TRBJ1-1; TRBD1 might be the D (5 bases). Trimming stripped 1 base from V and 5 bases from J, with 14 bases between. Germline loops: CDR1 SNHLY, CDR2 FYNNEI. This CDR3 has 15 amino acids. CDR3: CASSEGAGRRTEAFF. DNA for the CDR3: TGTGCCAGCAGTGAAGGGGCGGGGCGAAGGACTGAAGCTTTCTTT.

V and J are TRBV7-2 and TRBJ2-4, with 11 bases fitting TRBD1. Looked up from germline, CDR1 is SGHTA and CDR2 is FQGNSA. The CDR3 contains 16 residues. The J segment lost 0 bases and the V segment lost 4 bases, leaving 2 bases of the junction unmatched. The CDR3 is CASSSDRGRAKNIQYF. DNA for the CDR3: TGTGCCAGCAGCTCGGACAGGGGGCGAGCCAAAAACATTCAGTACTTC.

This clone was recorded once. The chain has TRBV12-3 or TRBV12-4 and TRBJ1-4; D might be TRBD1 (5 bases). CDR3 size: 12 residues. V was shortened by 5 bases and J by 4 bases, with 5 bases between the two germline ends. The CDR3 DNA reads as TGTGCCAGCAGTGACAGTAATGAAAAACTGTTTTTT. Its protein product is CASSDSNEKLFF.

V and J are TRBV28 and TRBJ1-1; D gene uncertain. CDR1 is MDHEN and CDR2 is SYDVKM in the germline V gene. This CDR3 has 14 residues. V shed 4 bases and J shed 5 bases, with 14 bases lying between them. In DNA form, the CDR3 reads TGTGCCAGCAGTTCAGCCCCTCAGAGGACTGAAGCTTTCTTT. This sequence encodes CASSSAPQRTEAFF.

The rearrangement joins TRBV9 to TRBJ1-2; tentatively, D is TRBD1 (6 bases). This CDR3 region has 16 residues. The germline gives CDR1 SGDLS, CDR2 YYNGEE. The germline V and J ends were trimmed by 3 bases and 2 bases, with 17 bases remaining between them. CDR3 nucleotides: TGTGCCAGCAGCGATTTTGGGGGCGCCCACAACTATGGCTACACCTTC. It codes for CASSDFGGAHNYGYTF. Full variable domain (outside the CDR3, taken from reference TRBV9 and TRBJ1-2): DSGVTQTPKHLITATGQRVTLRCSPRSGDLSVYWYQQSLDQGLQFLIQYYNGEERAKGNILERFSAQQFPDLHSELNLSSLELGDSALYFCASSDFGGAHNYGYTFGSGTRLTVV.

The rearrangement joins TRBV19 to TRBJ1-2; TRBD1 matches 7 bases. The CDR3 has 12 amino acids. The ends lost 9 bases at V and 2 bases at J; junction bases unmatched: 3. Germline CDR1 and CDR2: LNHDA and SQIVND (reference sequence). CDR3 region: CASLTGNYGYTF. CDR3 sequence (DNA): TGTGCCAGCCTGACAGGGAACTATGGCTACACCTTC.

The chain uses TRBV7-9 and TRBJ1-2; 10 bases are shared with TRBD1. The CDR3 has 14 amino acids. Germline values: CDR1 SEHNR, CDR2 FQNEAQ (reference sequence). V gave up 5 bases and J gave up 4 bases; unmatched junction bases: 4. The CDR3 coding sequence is TGTGCCAGCAGCCGAGGGGACAGGGGCTATGGCTACACCTTC. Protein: CASSRGDRGYGYTF.

As DNA, the CDR3 is TGTGCCAGCTCACCCGAGGACTACCAAACTTACGAGCAGTACTTC. Translation: CASSPEDYQTYEQYF. The chain combines TRBV18 with TRBJ2-7; possibly TRBD2 for D (6 bases). The V end lost 3 bases, the J end lost 4 bases, and 16 bases lay between the germline ends. Germline CDR1 KGHSH, CDR2 LQKENI. The CDR3 runs 15 residues. Complete variable domain (other parts from reference TRBV18 and TRBJ2-7): NAGVMQNPRHLVRRRGQEARLRCSPMKGHSHVYWYRQLPEEGLKFMVYLQKENIIDESGMPKERFSAEFPKEGPSILRIQQVVRGDSAAYFCASSPEDYQTYEQYFGPGTRLTVT.

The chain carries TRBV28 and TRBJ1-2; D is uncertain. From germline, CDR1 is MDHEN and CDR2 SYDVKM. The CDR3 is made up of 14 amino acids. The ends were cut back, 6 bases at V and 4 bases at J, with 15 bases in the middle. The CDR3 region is CASRSPAVVYGYTF. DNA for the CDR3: TGTGCCAGCAGATCCCCGGCGGTTGTCTATGGCTACACCTTC.

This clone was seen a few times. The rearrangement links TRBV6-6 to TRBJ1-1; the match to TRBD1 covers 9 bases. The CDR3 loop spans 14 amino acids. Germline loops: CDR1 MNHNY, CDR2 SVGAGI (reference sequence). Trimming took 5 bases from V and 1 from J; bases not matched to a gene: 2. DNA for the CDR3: TGTGCCAGCAGTGAGGGACAGGGGAACACTGAAGCTTTCTTT. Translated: CASSEGQGNTEAFF.

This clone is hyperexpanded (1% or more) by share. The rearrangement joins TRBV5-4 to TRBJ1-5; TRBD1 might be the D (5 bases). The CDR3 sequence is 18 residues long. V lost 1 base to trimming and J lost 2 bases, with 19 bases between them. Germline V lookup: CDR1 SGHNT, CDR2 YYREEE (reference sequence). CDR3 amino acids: CASSLRWGAGDGNQPQHF. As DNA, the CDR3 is TGTGCCAGCAGCTTGAGGTGGGGCGCGGGGGATGGCAATCAGCCCCAGCATTTT.

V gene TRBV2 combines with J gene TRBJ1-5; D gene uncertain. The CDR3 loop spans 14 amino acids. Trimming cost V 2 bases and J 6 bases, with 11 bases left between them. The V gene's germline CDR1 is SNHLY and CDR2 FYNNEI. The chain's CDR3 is CASSESVPSQPQHF. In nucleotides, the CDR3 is TGTGCCAGCAGTGAATCTGTACCCAGTCAGCCCCAGCATTTT.

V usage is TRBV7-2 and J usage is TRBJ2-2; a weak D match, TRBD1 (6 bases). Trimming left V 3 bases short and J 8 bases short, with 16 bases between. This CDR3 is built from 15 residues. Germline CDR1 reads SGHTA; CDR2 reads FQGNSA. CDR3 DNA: TGTGCCAGCAGCTTCGGACAGCTCGTATTGGGGGAGCTGTTTTTT. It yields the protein CASSFGQLVLGELFF.

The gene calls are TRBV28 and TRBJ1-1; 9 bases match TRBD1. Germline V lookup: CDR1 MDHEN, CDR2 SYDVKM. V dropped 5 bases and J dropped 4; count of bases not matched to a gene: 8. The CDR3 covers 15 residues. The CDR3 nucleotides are TGTGCCAGCAGTCCCCCCGACAGGGGGGCCACTGAAGCTTTCTTT. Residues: CASSPPDRGATEAFF.

CDR3 sequence reads: CASSYRQGAYTEAFF. DNA for the CDR3: TGTGCCAGCAGTTACCGACAGGGAGCCTACACTGAAGCTTTCTTT. The V gene is TRBV6-5, the J gene TRBJ1-1; 7 bases fit TRBD1. The J segment lost 3 bases and the V segment lost 2 bases, leaving 6 bases of the junction unmatched. Per germline, CDR1 MNHEY and CDR2 SVGAGI. This CDR3 has 15 residues.

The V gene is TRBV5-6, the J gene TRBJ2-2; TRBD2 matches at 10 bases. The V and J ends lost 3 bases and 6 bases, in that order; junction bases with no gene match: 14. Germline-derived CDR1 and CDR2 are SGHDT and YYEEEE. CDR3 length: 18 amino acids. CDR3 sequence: CASSSPRALAGAAGELFF. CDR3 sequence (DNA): TGTGCCAGCAGCTCACCTCGTGCCCTAGCGGGGGCGGCCGGGGAGCTGTTTTTT.

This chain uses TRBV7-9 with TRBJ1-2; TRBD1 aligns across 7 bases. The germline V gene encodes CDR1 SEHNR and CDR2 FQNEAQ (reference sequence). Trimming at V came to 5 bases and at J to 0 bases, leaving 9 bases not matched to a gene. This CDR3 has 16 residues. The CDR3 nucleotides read TGTGCCAGCAGCAAAGAAGGACAGGCAGCTAACTATGGCTACACCTTC. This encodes CASSKEGQAANYGYTF.